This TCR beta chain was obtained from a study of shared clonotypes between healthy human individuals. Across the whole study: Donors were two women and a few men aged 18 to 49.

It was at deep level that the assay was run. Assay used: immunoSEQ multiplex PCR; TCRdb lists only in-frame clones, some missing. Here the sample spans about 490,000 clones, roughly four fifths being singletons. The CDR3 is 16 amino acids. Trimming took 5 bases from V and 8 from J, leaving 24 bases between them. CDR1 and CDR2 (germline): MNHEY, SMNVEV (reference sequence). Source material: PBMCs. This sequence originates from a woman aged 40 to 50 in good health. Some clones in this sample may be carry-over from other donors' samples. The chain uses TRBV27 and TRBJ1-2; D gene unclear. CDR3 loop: CASSPLWEGPLVGYTF. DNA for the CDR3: TGTGCCAGCAGTCCCCTGTGGGAGGGCCCTCTTGTCGGCTACACCTTC.